This T cell receptor (beta chain) was profiled in a study of shared T cell receptors in the human thymus. Generated by immunoSEQ multiplex PCR, the TCRdb table keeps only in-frame clones and is missing some. This table has about 610,000 clones, more than 75% appearing once. The CDR3 length is 13 residues. V was trimmed by 4 bases and J by 5 bases, leaving 11 bases between them. The germline V gene encodes CDR1 SGHNT and CDR2 YYREEE (reference sequence). These data also featured in a second study, about human thymus T cells.

The TCR comes from a boy under two years old with a congenital heart defect. The chain combines TRBV5-4 with TRBJ2-3; perhaps TRBD2 as D (6 bases). The specimen sequenced was thymocytes. CDR3 coding DNA: TGTGCCAGCAGCCTACCGACTAGAGATACGCAGTATTTT. It is translated as CASSLPTRDTQYF.